This T cell receptor beta chain was captured in a study of early T cells in non-severe SARS-CoV-2 infection. Whole-study context: Unsorted whole-blood RNA was sequenced in bulk, leaving chains unpaired.

Each single cDNA molecule received a unique molecular identifier. TCRdb reprocessed the 5' RACE reads with MiXCR, giving one entry per CDR3 protein. The data show over 45,000 distinct CDR3 sequences, with under 8% seen just once and roughly 5.6% held by the top ten. The CDR3 is 15 residues long. Deletions cut 3 bases from V and 0 bases from J, with 9 bases between. CDR1 is LGHNA and CDR2 is YNFKEQ in the germline V gene. Study results and limitations: Private and CD4 specificities were missed by VDJdb matching, skewed to anti-spike CD8.

Of note for this clonotype: Antigen: not known.

Sequencing used whole blood, obtained at baseline. V usage is TRBV4-2 and J usage is TRBJ1-3, with D perhaps matching TRBD1 (6 bases). The clonotype comes from an adult who was a healthcare worker with PCR-confirmed SARS-CoV-2 infection or an uninfected control (not recorded which). The CDR3: CASSQDRHSGNTIYF. The DNA for the CDR3 is TGTGCCAGCAGCCAGGACAGACACTCTGGAAACACCATATATTTT.